These 18 T cell receptor beta chains were sequenced from one sample in a study of shared clonotypes between healthy human individuals. Terminally differentiated effector memory CD45RA+ cells were left out of the naive CD8 fraction, which was CD45RO-negative and positively selected for CCR7. This table comes from immunoSEQ multiplex PCR, and its TCRdb copy is limited to in-frame clones, with some not included. The table includes around 620,000 clones, approximately 95% detected once. Specimen: naive CD8+ T cells sorted from blood. The receptors come from a woman under 40 in good health.

The chain couples TRBV6-5 to TRBJ2-1; D gene unclear. The CDR3 is 15 residues long. V lost 0 bases and J 5 bases, leaving 11 bases between the germline ends. CDR1 and CDR2 (germline): MNHEY, SVGAGI. DNA of the CDR3: TGTGCCAGCAGTTACTCAAGACCCGGAGACAATGAGCAGTTCTTC. Translating it yields CASSYSRPGDNEQFF.

This clone appeared a single time. This chain links TRBV4-2 with TRBJ1-1; no firm D call. This CDR3 contains 16 residues. Between the trimmed V and J ends, which lost 4 bases and 4 bases, there was a span of 19 bases. Germline V lookup: CDR1 LGHNA, CDR2 YNFKEQ. The CDR3 DNA reads TGTGCCAGCAGCCGCCCTAGGGCCGATCCATTCACTGAAGCTTTCTTT. It yields the protein CASSRPRADPFTEAFF.

This chain uses TRBV5-4 with TRBJ2-7, with 12 positions matching TRBD2. CDR3 length: 17 amino acids. In germline, CDR1 is SGHNT, CDR2 YYREEE (reference sequence). V gave up 2 bases and J gave up 5 bases; unmatched junction bases: 11. CDR3 in amino acids: CASSFRLAGEGGDEQYF. In nucleotides, the CDR3 is TGTGCCAGCAGCTTCCGACTAGCGGGAGAGGGTGGGGACGAGCAGTACTTC.

The chain links TRBV6-5 to TRBJ2-5; no clear D gene. The J call may be wrong; the DNA end is better matched by TRBJ2-7. The germline gives CDR1 MNHEY, CDR2 SVGAGI. The CDR3 runs 15 residues. The CDR3 region is CASSYSKSRTYEQYF. As DNA, the CDR3 is TGTGCCAGCAGTTACTCGAAATCCCGAACCTACGAGCAGTACTTC.

The gene calls are TRBV27 and TRBJ2-6, with a weak D call TRBD1 (5 bases). From germline, CDR1 is MNHEY and CDR2 SMNVEV (reference sequence). The V end was cut by 5 bases, the J end by 0 bases, with 14 bases between. The CDR3 extends over 17 amino acids. As DNA, the CDR3 is TGTGCCAGCAGTCCCCCCGACAGCTCCTCTGGGGCCAACGTCCTGACTTTC. This translates into CASSPPDSSSGANVLTF.

The chain joins TRBV19 to TRBJ2-3; D is uncertain. Germline assignment: CDR1 LNHDA and CDR2 SQIVND (reference sequence). The CDR3 contains 13 residues. V lost 5 bases and J 3 bases, leaving 9 bases between the germline ends. The CDR3 here is CASSLSGTDTQYF. CDR3 DNA: TGTGCCAGTAGTCTATCGGGTACAGATACGCAGTATTTT.

This chain uses TRBV5-1 with TRBJ1-2, with a tentative D call TRBD1 (5 bases). The germline V gene has CDR1 SGHRS and CDR2 YFSETQ. CDR3 length: 15 residues. The ends were cut back, 4 bases at V and 6 bases at J, with 19 bases in the middle. This chain's CDR3 is CASSPYRRKENGYTF. In nucleotides, the CDR3 is TGCGCCAGCAGCCCCTACAGGAGAAAGGAGAATGGCTACACCTTC. The whole variable domain, filled in from reference TRBV5-1 and TRBJ1-2, reads KAGVTQTPRYLIKTRGQQVTLSCSPISGHRSVSWYQQTPGQGLQFLFEYFSETQRNKGNFPGRFSGRQFSNSRSEMNVSTLELGDSALYLCASSPYRRKENGYTFGSGTRLTVV.

CDR3 DNA: TGTGCCAGTGGGTGGGGCGCAAGCTCCTACAATGAGCAGTTCTTC. Its protein is CASGWGASSYNEQFF. The rearrangement joins TRBV28 to TRBJ2-1, with D possibly matching TRBD1 (5 bases). The CDR3 length is 15 residues. Deletions cut 9 bases from V and 0 bases from J, with 15 bases between. Germline V gene lookup returns CDR1 MDHEN and CDR2 SYDVKM.

The gene calls are TRBV7-2 and TRBJ2-7; 9 positions agree with TRBD2. Trimming removed 3 bases from V and 3 bases from J; junction bases left unmatched: 3. Germline CDR1 is SGHTA and CDR2 is FQGNSA. CDR3 length: 14 amino acids. The CDR3, as DNA: TGTGCCAGCAGCTTTCGGACTAGCGTCTACGAGCAGTACTTC. Amino acid sequence: CASSFRTSVYEQYF.

This chain joins TRBV28 and TRBJ1-2, with a tentative D call TRBD1 (5 bases). The CDR3 runs 15 residues. Trimming shortened V by 1 base and J by 3 bases, and 12 bases separated the two germline ends. Germline loops: CDR1 MDHEN, CDR2 SYDVKM. The chain's CDR3 is CASSLFSGTDYGYTF. In DNA form, the CDR3 reads TGTGCCAGCAGTTTATTTTCCGGGACGGACTATGGCTACACCTTC.

The V call is TRBV6-5, the J call TRBJ2-7; D is tentatively TRBD1 or TRBD2 (5 bases each). V lost 6 bases and J 3 bases, leaving 12 bases between the germline ends. The CDR3 loop spans 13 amino acids. Looked up from germline, CDR1 is MNHEY and CDR2 is SVGAGI. The CDR3 sequence is CASSPGPNYEQYF. The CDR3 region has the DNA TGTGCCAGCAGCCCGGGGCCCAACTACGAGCAGTACTTC.

The chain links TRBV6-5 to TRBJ2-7; 7 nucleotides line up with TRBD1. The CDR3 is 13 amino acids. V shed 2 bases, J shed 3 bases, and the junction held 1 base outside the gene matches. Germline V gives CDR1 MNHEY, CDR2 SVGAGI. The CDR3 reads CASSYRQGYEQYF. As DNA, the CDR3 is TGTGCCAGCAGTTACCGACAGGGCTACGAGCAGTACTTC.

The chain joins TRBV7-9 to TRBJ2-7; TRBD1 might be the D (6 bases). There are 14 residues in the CDR3. V lost 5 bases, J lost 3 bases, and 14 bases lay in between. The germline V gene has CDR1 SEHNR and CDR2 FQNEAQ (reference sequence). The CDR3 here is CASSVGGVLYEQYF. CDR3 DNA sequence: TGTGCCAGCAGCGTAGGGGGAGTACTCTACGAGCAGTACTTC.

The chain combines TRBV28 with TRBJ1-2; no firm D call. Trimming pared 5 bases from V and 6 bases from J, leaving 16 bases between. The CDR3 loop spans 14 amino acids. CDR1 and CDR2 from the germline V gene are MDHEN and SYDVKM. CDR3: CASSTYDGINGYTF. CDR3 nucleotides: TGTGCCAGCAGTACTTACGACGGGATTAATGGCTACACCTTC.

This clone was detected once. The chain combines TRBV4-2 with TRBJ2-5; D may be TRBD2 (7 bases). The CDR3 spans 16 residues. The germline gives CDR1 LGHNA, CDR2 YNFKEQ. With 1 base removed from V and 4 bases from J, the gap between germline ends came to 16 bases. The CDR3 DNA is TGTGCCAGCAGCCAAGCCCTAGCGGAGGGGGGAGAGACCCAGTACTTC. Amino acids: CASSQALAEGGETQYF.

The chain has TRBV6-6 and TRBJ1-1; the D is unclear. V was pared by 2 bases and J by 4 bases, with 11 bases between. CDR1 and CDR2 from the germline V gene are MNHNY and SVGAGI (reference sequence). There are 14 residues in the CDR3. CDR3 loop: CASSYQARGTEAFF. As DNA, the CDR3 is TGTGCCAGCAGTTACCAGGCACGGGGCACTGAAGCTTTCTTT.

This chain links TRBV5-6 with TRBJ2-2, with 10 positions matching TRBD2. CDR1 SGHDT and CDR2 YYEEEE come from the germline V gene. This CDR3 region has 15 residues. V dropped 4 bases and J dropped 2; count of bases not matched to a gene: 2. The CDR3, as DNA: TGTGCCAGCAGCCTAGCGGGAGCAAACACCGGGGAGCTGTTTTTT. Translation: CASSLAGANTGELFF.

V and J are TRBV2 and TRBJ2-7; 7 bases fit TRBD2. The CDR3 length is 21 residues. J lost 2 bases, V lost 6 bases, and 28 bases had no gene match. Germline loops: CDR1 SNHLY, CDR2 FYNNEI. The DNA for the CDR3 is TGTGCCAGCAGCGCTATTGGACCCATGGGACTACGAGCGGACCTAACCTACGAGCAGTACTTC. Its translation is CASSAIGPMGLRADLTYEQYF.